The entry below gives a single T cell receptor beta chain sequence along with its context. In this sample, this clonotype turned up a few times. It lacks a known antigen. Per-base quality was not reported, and no clone a single base away is much larger than it. This sample was included in a study of blood T cells in healthy people across ages (dated by TCRdb to 2013 to 2016). In terms of the full investigation: In model experiments, template switching captured about one uniquely barcoded TCR beta cDNA molecule for every two T cells. Age-related changes in TCR beta repertoire diversity were measured in the study by deep sequencing normalized with unique cDNA molecular identifiers. Four age groups were formed from the donors: young (average approximately 15 years), middle-aged (just under 40), aged (roughly 59) and long-lived (82). To avoid experimental bias, donors of different ages were spread randomly across the sequencing lanes. Using the same blood draw, the study looked at two additional independent replicas of 1 million unique cDNA reads for two donors, one aged 18 to 30 and the other aged 80 or older. General conclusions and limits of the study: Since profiling was done on bulk unsorted PBMCs, naive and antigen-experienced compartments could not be conclusively compared. Compared with the aged group, more naive CD4+ T cells, fewer expanded clones and increased TCR diversity were shown by the long-lived group, suggesting age selection. Observed TCR beta diversity per million T cells fell roughly linearly with age, and a significant reduction was already apparent by age around 40. Total diversity estimates from one million sequenced T cells were considered lower bounds and underestimates. Donor CMV infection status was unknown, potentially confounding age-related changes in expanded clonotypes. The percentage of naive T cells measured by flow cytometry correlated strongly with observed TCR beta diversity.

Preparation of the library involved 5' RACE. A second PCR of about 7 to 12 cycles was run with a J-beta primer mix and a sample-barcoded 5' primer. Each TCR beta cDNA molecule received a unique molecular identifier from a template-switch 5' adaptor carrying 12 random nucleotides. Each sample yielded at least 2.5 million CDR3-containing paired-end reads. First-strand cDNA synthesis was performed from all RNA using the Mint cDNA synthesis kit, with priming by a TRBC-specific oligonucleotide. Following uracil-DNA glycosylase treatment, a first 18-cycle PCR with universal primers M1SS and BC2_uni_R was performed on all cDNA. The authors' analysis ran thus. For normalization, 1 million high-quality reads were randomly selected from each sample, with every read carrying a distinct molecular identifier. Reads with shared molecular identifiers were discarded instead of being binned into consensus sequences. MiTCR, run with a Q25 quality threshold and the strictest error-elimination algorithm, handled CDR3 identification, clonotype clustering and error correction. Lower-bound total TCR beta diversity was estimated with a nonparametric unseen species model using Euler transformation. The public reads were quality trimmed at Q25 with fastp and then assembled into clones with MiXCR by TCRdb, keeping productive beta chains. Rows with one shared CDR3 protein collapse into an entry with the most common genes and DNA. In this record, the V and J calls reflect TCRdb's handling and not the investigators' own analysis. The table for this sample lists some 1,800,000 distinct CDR3 sequences; 39% of them were counted only once. The ten biggest clones cover roughly 23% of the sample.

Its CDR3 holds 12 amino acids, cysteine through phenylalanine. CDR3 DNA only is kept here, 36 bases in frame from base 1. Per the germline V gene, SQVTM is the CDR1 and ANQGSEA is the CDR2. The V end loses 4 bases and the J end loses 6 bases, and a stretch of 11 bases separates them. The donors were about 40 Caucasian individuals from Russia, aged 6 to 90 years, who were systemically healthy. Each donor gave 8 to 10 milliliters of peripheral blood, drawn into EDTA-treated Vacutainer tubes. Ficoll-Paque density-gradient centrifugation was used to isolate PBMCs, with at least 7 million per sample. Total RNA, at least 6 micrograms per sample, was extracted from PBMCs with Trizol reagent. For every donor, an aliquot of PBMCs went through flow cytometry to measure the percentages of naive CD45RAhigh/CD27high T cells.

The sequence is built from TRBV29-1 and TRBJ2-3; the D gene is not confidently resolved. The sequenced material came from blood. The sequence derives from a human donor in good health. The CDR3 is CSVGRSVDTQYF. The nucleotides read TGCAGCGTTGGTCGGTCCGTGGATACGCAGTATTTT.